This TCR beta chain was identified in a study of T cells in Graves' hyperthyroidism and ophthalmopathy. Amplification yielded TCR beta CDR3 regions, with RNA transcripts as the source. The HTBI set primed first-round TCR CDR3 RT-PCR. A single record per CDR3 protein comes from TCRdb applying MiXCR to the multiplex PCR reads. The sample shows nearly 600,000 distinct CDR3 sequences, about 14% of them seen only once. Disease duration under 2 months; hyperthyroidism patients were aged 18 to 65. The study left out patients who had uncontrolled infection, other autoimmune disease, pregnancy or lactation. Out of roughly 10 ml of fresh peripheral blood came the PBMCs. Study-wide findings and caveats: Peripheral blood also featured most of the thyroid clonotypes expanded above 0.001.

This clonotype was observed many times. Its antigen is not known. Sequencing input: blood. The TCR sequence derives from a woman in her 30s with Graves' hyperthyroidism that later progressed to Graves' ophthalmopathy.

The CDR3 sequence is CASSGGRMNTEAFF. Here the CDR3 DNA reads TGTGCCAGCAGTGGAGGACGCATGAACACTGAAGCTTTCTTT. The chain uses TRBV6-1 and TRBJ1-1; unclear D gene. With 4 bases removed from V and 0 bases from J, the gap between germline ends came to 9 bases. Germline V CDR1 and CDR2: MNHNS, SASEGT. The CDR3 length is 14 residues.